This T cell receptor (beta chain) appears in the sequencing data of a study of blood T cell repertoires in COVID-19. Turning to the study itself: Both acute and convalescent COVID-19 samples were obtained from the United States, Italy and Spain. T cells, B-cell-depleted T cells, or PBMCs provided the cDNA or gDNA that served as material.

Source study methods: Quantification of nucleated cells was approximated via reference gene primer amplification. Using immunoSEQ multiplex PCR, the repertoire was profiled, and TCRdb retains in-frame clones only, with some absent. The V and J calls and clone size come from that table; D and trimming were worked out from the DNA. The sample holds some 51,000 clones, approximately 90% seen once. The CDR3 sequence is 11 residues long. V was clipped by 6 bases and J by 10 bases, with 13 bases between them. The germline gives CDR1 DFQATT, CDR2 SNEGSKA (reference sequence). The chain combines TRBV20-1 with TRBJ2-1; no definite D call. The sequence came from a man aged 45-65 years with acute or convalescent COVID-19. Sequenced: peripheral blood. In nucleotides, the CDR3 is TGCAGTGCCGTCCGCGAGGTAGAGCAGTTCTTC. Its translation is CSAVREVEQFF.